The entry that follows covers one T cell receptor beta chain sequence. This sample was taken from a study of shared clonotypes between healthy human individuals. Study information: Plates per donor: three CD4 naive, three CD4 memory, two CD8 naive, one CD8 memory.

Deep level was the assay's run setting. Produced via immunoSEQ multiplex PCR; TCRdb's table is partial and in-frame only. Of about 2.4 million clones listed, more than 80% were seen once; the top ten hold around 0.15%. The sample consisted of naive CD4+ T cells sorted from blood. Subset defined: CD45RA+ positively selected. This clonotype originated in a man aged 18 to 30 in good health.

The CDR3 reads CASSSQGYGYGYTF. The CDR3 nucleotides are TGTGCCAGCAGTTCCCAGGGGTATGGGTATGGCTACACCTTC. V gene TRBV28 combines with J gene TRBJ1-2; D might be TRBD1 (6 bases). The germline V gene has CDR1 MDHEN and CDR2 SYDVKM. This CDR3 spans 14 amino acids. V was shortened by 4 bases and J by 5 bases, with 14 bases between the two germline ends.